This T cell receptor (beta chain) emerged from a study of blood T cell repertoires in COVID-19. This CDR3 has 16 residues. Germline CDR1 reads SGHRS; CDR2 reads YFSETQ. A note on this clone: At one end the junction does not follow the germline gene, possibly because of a read error.

It was within 2 weeks before study entry that exposed participants met a COVID-19 case. The assay was immunoSEQ multiplex PCR, and TCRdb's table has in-frame clones only and misses some. The sample lists around 270,000 clones, roughly 88% occurring once. The chain combines TRBV5-1 with TRBJ2-1, with 13 bases that match TRBD2. The sample comprised PBMCs or T cells enriched from blood (not recorded which). This receptor was obtained from a woman between 35 and 50 years old who had been exposed to COVID-19. The CDR3 spells CASSLYRTSGSNEQFF. The CDR3 region has the DNA TGTGCCAGCAGCTTATACCGGACTAGCGGGAGCAATGAGCAGTTCTTC.